What follows describes a single T cell receptor beta chain. The data belong to a study of human T cells and chemical hapten exposure. About the research overall: For sensitization, 2% DPC was applied to an approximately 2 cm by approximately 2 cm patch of upper inner arm skin. Patch tests of 0.01% DPC on the upper back were read at 6 days. The patient population, which was mostly female, had alopecia areata, totalis or universalis.

In the authors' workflow: A typical sample had roughly 96,000 TCRs, with roughly 20,000 to 700,000 overall. MiXCR was run by TCRdb on the RACE reads, yielding one entry per CDR3 protein. These V and J calls rely on TCRdb rather than the paper's analysis. The sample carries around 190,000 distinct CDR3 sequences, about a fifth recorded once. Documented time point: patch test 1, 2 weeks after DPC sensitization. Treatment described: therapeutic diphenylcyclopropenone sensitization with weekly scalp DPC. V trimming: 2 bases; J trimming: 6 bases; junction bases outside the gene matches: 5. The germline V gene has CDR1 SNHLY and CDR2 FYNNEI. CDR3 length: 15 amino acids.

This chain connects TRBV2 to TRBJ2-1, with 9 bases matching TRBD2. The sequence was collected from a woman in her fifties or sixties with alopecia areata. Some clones in this sample may be carry-over from other donors' samples. The source material was whole blood, sampled in connection with sensitization to the hapten diphenylcyclopropenone (DPC). CDR3 nucleotide sequence: TGTGCCAGCAGTGAACGCGGGAGGGCCCTCAATGAGCAGTTCTTC. It specifies CASSERGRALNEQFF.